This T cell receptor (beta chain) was identified during a study of T cells in Graves' hyperthyroidism and ophthalmopathy. Germline CDR1 reads LGHNT; CDR2 reads FRNRAP. This CDR3 is built from 13 residues. Deletions cut 5 bases from V and 5 bases from J, with 12 bases between. At least ten counts were recorded for this clonotype. Its antigen is currently unknown. Pregnant or lactating patients were excluded, as were those with uncontrolled infection or other autoimmune disease. The investigators amplified TCR beta CDR3 regions from RNA transcripts. TCR CDR3 regions were first amplified by RT-PCR with HTBI primers. TCRdb analysed the multiplex PCR reads with MiXCR anew, one entry per CDR3 protein. Of a few hundred thousand distinct CDR3 sequences in the sample, roughly 15% were seen once. General study results and limits: Most clonotypes that expanded in the thyroid above 0.001 also showed up in blood. Through a model of 13 V-J features, ophthalmopathy was separated from stable hyperthyroidism.

The sequenced sample consisted of blood. The gene calls are TRBV12-5 and TRBJ2-5; D is ambiguous. This TCR was recovered from a woman aged 60-75 years with Graves' ophthalmopathy. For the CDR3, the DNA is TGTGCTAGTGGTCTTGGTAATTTTGAGACCCAGTACTTC. Its protein product is CASGLGNFETQYF.